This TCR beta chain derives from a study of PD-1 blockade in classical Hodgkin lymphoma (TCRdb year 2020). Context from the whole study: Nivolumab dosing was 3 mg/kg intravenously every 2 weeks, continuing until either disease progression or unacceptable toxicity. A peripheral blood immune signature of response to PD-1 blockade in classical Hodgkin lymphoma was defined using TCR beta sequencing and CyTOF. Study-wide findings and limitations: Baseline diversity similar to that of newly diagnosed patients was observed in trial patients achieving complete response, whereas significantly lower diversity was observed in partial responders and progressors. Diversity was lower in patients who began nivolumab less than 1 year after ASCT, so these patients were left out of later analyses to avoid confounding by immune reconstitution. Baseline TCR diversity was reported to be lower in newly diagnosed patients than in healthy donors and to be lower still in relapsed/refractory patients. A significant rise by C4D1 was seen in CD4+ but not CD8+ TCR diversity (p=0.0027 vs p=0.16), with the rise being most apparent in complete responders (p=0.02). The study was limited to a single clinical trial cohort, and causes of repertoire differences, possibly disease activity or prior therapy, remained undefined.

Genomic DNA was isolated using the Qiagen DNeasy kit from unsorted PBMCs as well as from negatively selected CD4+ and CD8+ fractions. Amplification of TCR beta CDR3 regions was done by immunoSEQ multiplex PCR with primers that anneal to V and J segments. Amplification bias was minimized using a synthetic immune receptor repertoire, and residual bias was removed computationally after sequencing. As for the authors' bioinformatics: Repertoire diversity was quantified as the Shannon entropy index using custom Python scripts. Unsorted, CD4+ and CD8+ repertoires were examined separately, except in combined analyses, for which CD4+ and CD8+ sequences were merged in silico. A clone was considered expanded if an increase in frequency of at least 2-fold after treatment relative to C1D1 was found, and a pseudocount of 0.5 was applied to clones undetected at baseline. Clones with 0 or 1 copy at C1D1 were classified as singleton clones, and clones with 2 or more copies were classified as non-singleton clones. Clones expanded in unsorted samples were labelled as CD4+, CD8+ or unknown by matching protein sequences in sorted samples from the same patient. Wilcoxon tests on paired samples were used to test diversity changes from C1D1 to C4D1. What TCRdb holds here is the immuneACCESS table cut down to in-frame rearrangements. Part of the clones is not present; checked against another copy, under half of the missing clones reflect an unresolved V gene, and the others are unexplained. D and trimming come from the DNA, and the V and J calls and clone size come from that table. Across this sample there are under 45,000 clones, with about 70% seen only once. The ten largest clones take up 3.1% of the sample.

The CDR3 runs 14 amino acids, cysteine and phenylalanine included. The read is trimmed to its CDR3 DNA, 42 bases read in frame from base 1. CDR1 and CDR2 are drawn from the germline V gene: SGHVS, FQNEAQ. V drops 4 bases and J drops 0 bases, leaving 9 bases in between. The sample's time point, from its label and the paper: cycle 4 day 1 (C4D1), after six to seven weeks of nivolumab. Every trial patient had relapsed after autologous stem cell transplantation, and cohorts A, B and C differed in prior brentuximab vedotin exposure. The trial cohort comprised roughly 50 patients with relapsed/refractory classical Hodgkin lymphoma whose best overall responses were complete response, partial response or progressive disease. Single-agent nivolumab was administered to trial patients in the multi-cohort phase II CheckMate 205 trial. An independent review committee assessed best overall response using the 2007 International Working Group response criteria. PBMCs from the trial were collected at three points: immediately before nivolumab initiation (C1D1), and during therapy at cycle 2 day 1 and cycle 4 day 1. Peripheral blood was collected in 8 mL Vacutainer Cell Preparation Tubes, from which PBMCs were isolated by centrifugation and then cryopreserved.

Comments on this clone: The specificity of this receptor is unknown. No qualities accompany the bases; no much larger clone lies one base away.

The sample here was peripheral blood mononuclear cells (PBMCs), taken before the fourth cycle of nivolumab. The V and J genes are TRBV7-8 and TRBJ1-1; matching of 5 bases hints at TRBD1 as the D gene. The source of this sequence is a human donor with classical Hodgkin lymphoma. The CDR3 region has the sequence CASSSQELNTEAFF. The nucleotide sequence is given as TGTGCCAGCAGCTCACAGGAGCTGAACACTGAAGCTTTCTTT.